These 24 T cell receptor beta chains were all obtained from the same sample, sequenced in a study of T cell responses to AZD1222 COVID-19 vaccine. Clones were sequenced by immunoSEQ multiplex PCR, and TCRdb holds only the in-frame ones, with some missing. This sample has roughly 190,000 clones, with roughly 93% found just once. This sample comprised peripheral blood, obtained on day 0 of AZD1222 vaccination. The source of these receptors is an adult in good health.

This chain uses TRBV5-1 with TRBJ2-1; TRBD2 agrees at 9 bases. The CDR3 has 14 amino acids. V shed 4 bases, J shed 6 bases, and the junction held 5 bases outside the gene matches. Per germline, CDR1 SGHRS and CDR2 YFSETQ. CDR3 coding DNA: TGCGCCAGCAGCAAGACTAGCGGTCGCAATGAGCAGTTCTTC. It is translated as CASSKTSGRNEQFF.

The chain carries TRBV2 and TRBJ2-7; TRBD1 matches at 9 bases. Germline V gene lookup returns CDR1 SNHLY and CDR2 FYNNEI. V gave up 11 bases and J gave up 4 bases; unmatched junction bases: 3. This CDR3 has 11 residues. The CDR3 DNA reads TGTGCCGGGACAGGGTATTACGAGCAGTACTTC. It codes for CAGTGYYEQYF.

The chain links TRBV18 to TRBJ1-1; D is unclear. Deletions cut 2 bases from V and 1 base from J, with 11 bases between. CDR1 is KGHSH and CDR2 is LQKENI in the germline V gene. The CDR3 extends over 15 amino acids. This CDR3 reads CASSPRLGRNTEAFF. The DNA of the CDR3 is TGTGCCAGCTCACCAAGGTTGGGCAGGAACACTGAAGCTTTCTTT.

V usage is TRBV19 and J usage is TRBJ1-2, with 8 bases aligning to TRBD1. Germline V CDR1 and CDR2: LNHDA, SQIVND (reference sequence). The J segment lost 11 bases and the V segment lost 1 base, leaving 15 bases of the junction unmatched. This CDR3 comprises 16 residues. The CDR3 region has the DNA TGTGCCAGTAGTATAGGAGCCGTCAGGGGGCTGCGAAGATACACCTTC. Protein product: CASSIGAVRGLRRYTF.

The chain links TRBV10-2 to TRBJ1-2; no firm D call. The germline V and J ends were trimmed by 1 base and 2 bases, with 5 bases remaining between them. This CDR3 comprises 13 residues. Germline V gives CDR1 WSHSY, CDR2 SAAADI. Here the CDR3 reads CASSEWQNYGYTF. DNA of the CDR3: TGCGCCAGCAGTGAGTGGCAAAACTATGGCTACACCTTC.

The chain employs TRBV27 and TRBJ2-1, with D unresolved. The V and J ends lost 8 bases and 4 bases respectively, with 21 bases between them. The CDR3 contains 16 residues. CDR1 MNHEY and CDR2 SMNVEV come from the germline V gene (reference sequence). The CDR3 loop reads CASSKPPSHGYNEQFF. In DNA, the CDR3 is TGTGCCAGCTCAAAACCCCCCTCCCATGGTTACAATGAGCAGTTCTTC.

In nucleotides, the CDR3 is TGCAGCGTAGGCCCGGGACAGCTGCCCACCGGGGAGCTGTTTTTT. This encodes CSVGPGQLPTGELFF. The V and J genes are TRBV29-1 and TRBJ2-2; 7 bases fit TRBD1. The germline V gene has CDR1 SQVTM and CDR2 ANQGSEA. V was pared by 6 bases and J by 4 bases, with 11 bases of the junction left unmatched. The CDR3 spans 15 residues.

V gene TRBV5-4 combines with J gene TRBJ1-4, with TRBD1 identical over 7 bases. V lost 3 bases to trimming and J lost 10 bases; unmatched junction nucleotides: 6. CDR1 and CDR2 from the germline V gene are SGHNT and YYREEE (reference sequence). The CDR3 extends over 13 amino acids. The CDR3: CASSSGTVGKLFF. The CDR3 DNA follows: TGTGCCAGCAGCTCCGGGACAGTCGGAAAACTGTTTTTT.

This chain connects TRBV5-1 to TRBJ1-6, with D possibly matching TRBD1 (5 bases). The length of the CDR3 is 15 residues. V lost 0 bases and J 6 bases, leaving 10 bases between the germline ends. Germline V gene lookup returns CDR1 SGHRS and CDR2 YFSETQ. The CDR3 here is CASSLEGQGNSPLHF. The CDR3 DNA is TGCGCCAGCAGCTTGGAGGGCCAGGGTAATTCACCCCTCCACTTT.

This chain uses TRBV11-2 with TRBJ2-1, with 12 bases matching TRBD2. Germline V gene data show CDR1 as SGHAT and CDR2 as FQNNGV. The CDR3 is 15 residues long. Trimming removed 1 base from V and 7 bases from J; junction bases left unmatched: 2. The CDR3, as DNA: TGTGCCAGCAGCTTAGGCCTAGCGGGAGGGAATGAGCAGTTCTTC. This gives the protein CASSLGLAGGNEQFF.

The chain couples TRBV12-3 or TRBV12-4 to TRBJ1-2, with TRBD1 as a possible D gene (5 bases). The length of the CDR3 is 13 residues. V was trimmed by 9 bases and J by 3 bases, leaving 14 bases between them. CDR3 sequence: CASSPAGDYGYTF. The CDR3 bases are TGTGCCAGTTCCCCCGCGGGGGACTATGGCTACACCTTC.

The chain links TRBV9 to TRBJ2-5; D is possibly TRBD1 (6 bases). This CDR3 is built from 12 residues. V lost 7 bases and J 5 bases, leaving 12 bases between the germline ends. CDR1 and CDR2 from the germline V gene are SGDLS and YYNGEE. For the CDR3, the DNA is TGTGCCAGCGGGGGCCTTGGGGAGACCCAGTACTTC. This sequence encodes CASGGLGETQYF. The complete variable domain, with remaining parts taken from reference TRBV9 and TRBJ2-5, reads DSGVTQTPKHLITATGQRVTLRCSPRSGDLSVYWYQQSLDQGLQFLIQYYNGEERAKGNILERFSAQQFPDLHSELNLSSLELGDSALYFCASGGLGETQYFGPGTRLLVL.

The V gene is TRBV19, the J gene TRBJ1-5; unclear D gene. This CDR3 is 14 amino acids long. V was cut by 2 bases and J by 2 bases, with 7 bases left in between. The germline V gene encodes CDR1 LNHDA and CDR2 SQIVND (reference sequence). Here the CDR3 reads CASSIPTGNQPQHF. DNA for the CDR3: TGTGCCAGTAGTATACCCACGGGCAATCAGCCCCAGCATTTT.

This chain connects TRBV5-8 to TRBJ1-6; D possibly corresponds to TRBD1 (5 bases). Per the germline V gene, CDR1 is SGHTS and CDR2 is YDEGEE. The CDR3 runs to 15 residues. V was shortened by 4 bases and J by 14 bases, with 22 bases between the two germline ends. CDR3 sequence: CASSVGLVSRGTLHF. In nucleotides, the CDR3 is TGTGCCAGCAGCGTGGGGTTGGTGTCGAGGGGCACCCTCCACTTT.

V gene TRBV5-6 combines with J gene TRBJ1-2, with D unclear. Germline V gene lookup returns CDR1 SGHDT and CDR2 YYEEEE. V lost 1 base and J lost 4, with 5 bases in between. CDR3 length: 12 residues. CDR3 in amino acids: CASSLNIYGYTF. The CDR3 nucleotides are TGTGCCAGCAGCTTGAATATCTATGGCTACACCTTC.

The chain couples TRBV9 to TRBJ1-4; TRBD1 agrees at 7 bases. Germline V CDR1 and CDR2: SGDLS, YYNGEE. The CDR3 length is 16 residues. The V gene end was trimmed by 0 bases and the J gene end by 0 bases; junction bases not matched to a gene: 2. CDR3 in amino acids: CASSVDQGATNEKLFF. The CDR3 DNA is TGTGCCAGCAGCGTAGATCAGGGGGCAACTAATGAAAAACTGTTTTTT.

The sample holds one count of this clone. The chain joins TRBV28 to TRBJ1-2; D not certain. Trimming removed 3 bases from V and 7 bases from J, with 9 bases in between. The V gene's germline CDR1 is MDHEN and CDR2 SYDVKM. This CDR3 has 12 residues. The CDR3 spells CASSLVLGGYTF. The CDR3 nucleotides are TGTGCCAGCAGTTTGGTCCTTGGTGGCTACACCTTC.

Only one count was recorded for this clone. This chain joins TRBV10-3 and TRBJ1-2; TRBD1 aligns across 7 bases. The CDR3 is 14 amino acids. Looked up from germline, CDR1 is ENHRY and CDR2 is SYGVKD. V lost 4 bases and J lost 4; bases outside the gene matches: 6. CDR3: CAISVDRESYGYTF. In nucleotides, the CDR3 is TGTGCCATCAGTGTAGACAGGGAAAGCTATGGCTACACCTTC.

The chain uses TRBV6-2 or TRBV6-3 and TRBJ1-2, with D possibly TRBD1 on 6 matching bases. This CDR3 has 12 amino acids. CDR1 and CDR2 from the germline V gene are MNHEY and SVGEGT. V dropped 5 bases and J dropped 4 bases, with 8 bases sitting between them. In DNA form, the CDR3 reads TGTGCCAGCAGTGCAGGGGCCTATGGCTACACCTTC. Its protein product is CASSAGAYGYTF.

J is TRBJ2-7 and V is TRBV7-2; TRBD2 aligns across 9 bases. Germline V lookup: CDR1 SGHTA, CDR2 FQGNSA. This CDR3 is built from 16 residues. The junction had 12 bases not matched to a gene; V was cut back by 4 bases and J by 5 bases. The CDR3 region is CASSWEPGLAFDEQYF. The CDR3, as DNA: TGTGCCAGCAGCTGGGAACCGGGACTAGCTTTCGACGAGCAGTACTTC.

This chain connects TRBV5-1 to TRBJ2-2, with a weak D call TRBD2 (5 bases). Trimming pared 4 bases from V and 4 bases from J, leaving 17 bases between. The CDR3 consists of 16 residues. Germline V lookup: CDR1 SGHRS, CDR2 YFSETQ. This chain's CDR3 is CASSTGLLEATGELFF. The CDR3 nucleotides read TGCGCCAGCAGCACCGGACTCCTTGAGGCCACCGGGGAGCTGTTTTTT.

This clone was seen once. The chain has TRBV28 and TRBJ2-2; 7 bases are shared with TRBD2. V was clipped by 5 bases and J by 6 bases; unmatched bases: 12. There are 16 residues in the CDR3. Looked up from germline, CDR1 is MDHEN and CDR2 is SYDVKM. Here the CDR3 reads CASSLTGFGGSGELFF. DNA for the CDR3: TGTGCCAGCAGTCTAACCGGGTTCGGGGGGTCCGGGGAGCTGTTTTTT.

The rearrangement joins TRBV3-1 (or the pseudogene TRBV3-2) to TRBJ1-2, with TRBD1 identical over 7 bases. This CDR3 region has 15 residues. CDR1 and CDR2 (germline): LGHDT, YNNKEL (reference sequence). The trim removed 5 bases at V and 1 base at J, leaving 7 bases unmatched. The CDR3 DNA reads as TGTGCCAGCAGCAGGGGACAGCAAGTTAACTATGGCTACACCTTC. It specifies CASSRGQQVNYGYTF.

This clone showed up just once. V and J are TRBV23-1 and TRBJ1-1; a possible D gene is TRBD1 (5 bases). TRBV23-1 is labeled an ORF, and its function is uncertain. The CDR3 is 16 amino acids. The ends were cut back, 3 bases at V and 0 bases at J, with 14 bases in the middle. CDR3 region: CASSHWGNRMNTEAFF. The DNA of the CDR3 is TGCGCCAGCAGTCATTGGGGGAATCGGATGAACACTGAAGCTTTCTTT.